The clone carrying this T cell receptor beta chain was observed at least ten times. The record originates from a study of breast tumors, draining lymph nodes, adjacent tissues. Each CDR3 protein gets one entry after TCRdb re-called the multiplex PCR reads with MiXCR. Of around 250,000 distinct CDR3 sequences listed, 34% were seen once; the top ten hold about 3.9%. The CDR3 extends over 15 amino acids. Germline loops: CDR1 SEHNR, CDR2 FQNEAQ (reference sequence). The ends were cut back, 1 base at V and 0 bases at J, with 10 bases in the middle. Samples came from axillary lymph nodes draining the breast cancer.

What was sequenced was axillary lymph node tissue. The source of this sequence is a female donor with breast cancer. Some clones in this sample may be carry-over from other donors' samples. This sequence joins TRBV7-9 and TRBJ2-7, with a weak D call TRBD1 (5 bases). CDR3 sequence reads: CASSLGTSSSYEQYF. CDR3 coding DNA: TGTGCCAGCAGCTTAGGGACATCGAGCTCCTACGAGCAGTACTTC.